Many counts were recorded for the clone carrying this TCR beta chain. The antigen remains undetermined. Samples came from axillary lymph nodes draining the breast cancer. TCRdb recomputed calls from the multiplex PCR reads with MiXCR, one row per CDR3 protein. The profile shows some 140,000 distinct CDR3 sequences, 21% of them singletons. Germline V lookup: CDR1 MNHEY, CDR2 SVGAGI. V gave up 2 bases and J gave up 3 bases; unmatched junction bases: 4. CDR3 length equals 14 residues. The data were obtained in a study of breast tumors, draining lymph nodes, adjacent tissues. Whole-study findings and limits: Findings are consistent with lymph node origin and intratumoral expansion of most tumor T cells. Tumor repertoires ranked between lymph nodes and nontumor tissue in diversity, with V and J gene preferences.

This sequence joins TRBV6-5 and TRBJ2-7; 7 bases line up with TRBD2. Material for sequencing was axillary lymph node tissue. This receptor was taken from a female donor with breast cancer. Some clones in this sample may be carry-over from other donors' samples. In DNA form, the CDR3 reads TGTGCCAGCAGTTACCAACTAGCGAGCTACGAGCAGTACTTC. Translated: CASSYQLASYEQYF.